The rows below give T cell receptor beta chains drawn from one sample of a study of blood T cells in healthy people across ages. Via MiXCR, TCRdb re-called the 5' RACE reads, giving one row per CDR3 protein. The table lists 700,000 to 800,000 distinct CDR3 sequences, about 40% of them singletons. The sequenced sample consisted of blood. These receptor sequences come from a woman aged 60 to 75 in good health. CDR3s include the opening cysteine and the closing phenylalanine or tryptophan. The D gene is left open where the match is weak. For some rows the clone size is stated as once, few or many, or as a class when expanded; others skip it.

v_gene	d_gene	j_gene	abundance	CDR3aa	CDR3nt
TRBV24-1	TRBD1	TRBJ1-2	NA	CATSETGGVGDGYTF	TGTGCCACCAGTGAGACAGGGGGCGTCGGAGATGGCTACACCTTC
TRBV10-2	TRBD1	TRBJ1-2	NA	CASSDRVEYGYTF	TGCGCCAGCTCCGACAGGGTAGAATATGGCTACACCTTC
TRBV7-9	TRBD1	TRBJ2-5	few	CASSLGPDRGPETQYF	TGTGCCAGCAGCTTAGGGCCCGACAGGGGGCCAGAGACCCAGTACTTC
TRBV9	NA	TRBJ2-1	few	CASRGPDEQFF	TGTGCCAGCAGGGGGCCCGATGAGCAGTTCTTC
TRBV27	NA	TRBJ2-7	NA	CASSLSGGGEQYF	TGTGCCAGCAGTTTATCTGGAGGGGGCGAGCAGTACTTC
TRBV20-1	TRBD1	TRBJ1-2	NA	CSAREGTGGGENGYTF	TGCAGTGCTAGAGAAGGAACAGGGGGAGGGGAAAATGGCTACACCTTC
TRBV11-3	NA	TRBJ2-7	NA	CASSTMAGVSYEQYF	TGTGCCAGCAGCACCATGGCCGGGGTGTCCTACGAGCAGTACTTC
TRBV7-6	TRBD2	TRBJ2-7	NA	CASSLSGTVAYEQYF	TGTGCCAGCAGCTTAAGCGGGACCGTCGCCTACGAGCAGTACTTC
TRBV30	NA	TRBJ2-5	NA	CAWSVAGLETQYF	TGTGCCTGGAGTGTGGCGGGGTTGGAGACCCAGTACTTC
TRBV14	TRBD2	TRBJ2-7	NA	CASSHSGTRGGRTYEQYF	TGTGCCAGCAGCCACTCCGGGACTAGAGGGGGAAGGACCTACGAGCAGTACTTC
TRBV29-1	NA	TRBJ2-5	NA	CSVERGSVGTGGLETQYF	TGCAGCGTTGAAAGGGGATCAGTTGGGACTGGCGGGTTAGAGACCCAGTACTTC
TRBV29-1	NA	TRBJ2-5	once	CSVAGTPNLETQYF	TGCAGCGTTGCCGGGACACCGAATTTGGAGACCCAGTACTTC
TRBV28	NA	TRBJ2-5	NA	CATGTPRETQYF	TGTGCCACCGGGACACCGAGGGAGACCCAGTACTTC
TRBV12-3/TRBV12-4	NA	TRBJ2-3	NA	CASRNGRGGADAQYF	TGTGCCAGCAGGAATGGCAGGGGGGGAGCAGATGCGCAGTATTTT
TRBV25-1	TRBD1	TRBJ1-5	NA	CASSGTGGGGQPQHF	TGTGCCAGCAGTGGGACAGGGGGCGGCGGTCAGCCCCAGCATTTT
TRBV6-2/TRBV6-3	TRBD2	TRBJ2-3	few	CASSYWGLLTDTQYF	TGTGCCAGCAGCTACTGGGGACTACTCACAGATACGCAGTATTTT
TRBV10-3	NA	TRBJ1-6	NA	CAIKGFSSYNSPLHF	TGTGCCATCAAAGGGTTTAGCTCCTATAATTCACCCCTCCACTTT
TRBV5-1	TRBD2	TRBJ2-5	few	CASSSIAGGPGETQYF	TGCGCCAGCAGCTCAATAGCGGGAGGGCCGGGGGAGACCCAGTACTTC
TRBV5-1	NA	TRBJ1-5	NA	CASSWRVKGEYSNQPQHF	TGCGCCAGCAGCTGGAGGGTCAAGGGCGAATATAGCAATCAGCCCCAGCATTTT
TRBV20-1	NA	TRBJ2-4	NA	CSATKDTDIQYF	TGCAGTGCTACCAAAGACACCGACATTCAGTACTTC
TRBV7-2	TRBD1	TRBJ2-1	NA	CASSEGQHQYNEQFF	TGTGCCAGCAGCGAGGGACAGCACCAATACAATGAGCAGTTCTTC
TRBV24-1	NA	TRBJ2-4	NA	CATSDSGQPKGNIQYF	TGTGCCACCAGTGATTCGGGACAACCGAAGGGAAACATTCAGTACTTC
TRBV9	TRBD2	TRBJ2-1	NA	CASSPGLAGRMQFNEQFF	TGTGCCAGCAGCCCGGGACTAGCGGGAAGGATGCAATTCAATGAGCAGTTCTTC
TRBV25-1	NA	TRBJ2-7	few	CASSELWGKNNEQYF	TGTGCCAGCAGTGAATTGTGGGGCAAGAACAATGAGCAGTACTTC
TRBV4-3	TRBD2	TRBJ2-1	few	CASSQDQLAGPQYQFF	TGCGCCAGCAGCCAAGATCAGCTAGCGGGACCGCAGTATCAGTTCTTC
TRBV3-1	TRBD2	TRBJ2-1	few	CASMIGGAGDEQFF	TGTGCCAGCATGATCGGGGGGGCCGGCGATGAGCAGTTCTTC
TRBV6-1	NA	TRBJ1-2	NA	CASSESDLLGYTF	TGTGCCAGCAGTGAATCGGACTTGCTAGGCTACACCTTC
TRBV15	NA	TRBJ2-1	NA	CATSRLKKGQFF	TGTGCCACCAGCCGACTAAAAAAGGGGCAGTTCTTC
TRBV4-1	TRBD2	TRBJ2-3	NA	CASSQERSGRSILDTQYF	TGCGCCAGCAGCCAAGAACGAAGCGGGAGGTCGATATTAGATACGCAGTATTTT
TRBV7-3	TRBD2	TRBJ2-1	many	CASSSGLAGGREQFF	TGTGCCAGCAGCTCCGGACTAGCGGGGGGGCGTGAGCAGTTCTTC
TRBV20-1	NA	TRBJ2-5	NA	CSAREASDQETQYF	TGCAGTGCTAGAGAAGCTAGTGATCAAGAGACCCAGTACTTC
TRBV20-1	TRBD2	TRBJ2-1	few	CSAPAPGLAGGYNEQFF	TGCAGTGCCCCCGCCCCGGGGCTAGCGGGGGGGTACAATGAGCAGTTCTTC
TRBV4-3	TRBD2	TRBJ2-5	NA	CASSHFTSGGYNEQYF	TGCGCCAGCAGTCACTTTACTAGCGGGGGATACAATGAGCAGTACTTC